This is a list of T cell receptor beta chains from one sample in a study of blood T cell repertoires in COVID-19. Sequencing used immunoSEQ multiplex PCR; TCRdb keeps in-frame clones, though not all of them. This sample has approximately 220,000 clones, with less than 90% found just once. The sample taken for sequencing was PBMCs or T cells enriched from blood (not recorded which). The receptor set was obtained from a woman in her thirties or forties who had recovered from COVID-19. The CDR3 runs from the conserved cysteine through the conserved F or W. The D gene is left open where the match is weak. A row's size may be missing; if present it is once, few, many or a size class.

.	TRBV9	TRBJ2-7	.	CASSARGDGLSYEQYF	TGTGCCAGCAGCGCCAGGGGCGACGGGCTCTCCTACGAGCAGTACTTC
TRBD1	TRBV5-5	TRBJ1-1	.	CASSVTGTGTEAFF	TGTGCCAGCAGCGTGACAGGGACTGGGACTGAAGCTTTCTTT
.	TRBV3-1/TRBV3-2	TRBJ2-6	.	CASSPLPVGANVLTF	TGTGCCAGCAGCCCCCTCCCAGTTGGGGCCAACGTCCTGACTTTC
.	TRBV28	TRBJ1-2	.	CASRATGGEYGYTF	TGTGCCAGCAGGGCCACGGGGGGCGAATATGGCTACACCTTC
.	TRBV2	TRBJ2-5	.	CATEGAAGVETQYF	TGTGCCACTGAGGGAGCGGCTGGGGTCGAGACCCAGTACTTC
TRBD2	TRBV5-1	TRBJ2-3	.	CASRFGLAGRTDTQYF	TGCGCCAGCAGATTCGGACTAGCGGGACGCACAGATACGCAGTATTTT
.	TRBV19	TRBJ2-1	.	CASSHTGHEQFF	TGTGCCAGTAGTCATACAGGGCATGAGCAGTTCTTC
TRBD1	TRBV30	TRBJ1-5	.	CAWSGDSQNQPQHF	TGTGCCTGGAGTGGGGACAGCCAGAATCAGCCCCAGCATTTT
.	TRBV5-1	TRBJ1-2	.	CASSLGRGQPYGYTF	TGCGCCAGCAGCTTGGGCCGGGGACAACCTTATGGCTACACCTTC
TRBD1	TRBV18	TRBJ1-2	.	CASSPMDRSPYGYTF	TGTGCCAGCTCACCAATGGACAGGTCCCCTTATGGCTACACCTTC
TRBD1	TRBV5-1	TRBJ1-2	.	CASSLAHGTGYGYTF	TGCGCCAGCAGCTTGGCCCACGGGACAGGCTATGGCTACACCTTC
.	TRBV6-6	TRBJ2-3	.	CASSPQGSTDTQYF	TGTGCCAGCAGTCCGCAGGGTAGCACAGATACGCAGTATTTT
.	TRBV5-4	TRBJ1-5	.	CASSQQGDPPQHF	TGTGCCAGCAGCCAACAAGGGGATCCGCCCCAGCATTTT
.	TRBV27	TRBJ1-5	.	CASSLAGDHQPQHF	TGTGCCAGCAGTTTAGCAGGGGACCATCAGCCCCAGCATTTT
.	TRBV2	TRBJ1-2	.	CASRLFGGAPDGYTF	TGTGCCAGCAGGCTATTTGGGGGGGCCCCGGATGGCTACACCTTC
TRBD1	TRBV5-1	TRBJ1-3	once	CASSSGTASGNTIYF	TGCGCCAGCAGCTCAGGGACAGCCTCTGGAAACACCATATATTTT
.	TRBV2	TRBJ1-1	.	CASSEIGGQGLGAEAFF	TGTGCCAGCAGTGAAATCGGGGGGCAGGGTTTGGGTGCTGAAGCTTTCTTT
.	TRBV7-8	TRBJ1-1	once	CASSLDPGRTEAFF	TGTGCCAGCAGCTTAGATCCGGGAAGGACTGAAGCTTTCTTT
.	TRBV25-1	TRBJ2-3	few	CASSVGAKDTQYF	TGTGCCAGCAGTGTGGGGGCCAAGGATACGCAGTATTTT
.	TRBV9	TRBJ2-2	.	CASSVSVGIGTGELFF	TGTGCCAGCAGCGTATCAGTGGGTATCGGGACCGGGGAGCTGTTTTTT